This T cell receptor beta chain came from a study of T cell changes during pregnancy in multiple sclerosis. Sequencing was performed with immunoSEQ multiplex PCR; in TCRdb, only in-frame clones are kept and a portion is missing. The table lists about 60,000 clones, 90% of them singletons. Trimming removed 5 bases from V and 2 bases from J; junction bases left unmatched: 9. Germline V lookup: CDR1 MDHEN, CDR2 SYDVKM. The CDR3 contains 15 residues. The sequence was collected from a female donor in good health, enrolled as a control in a pregnancy study. The chain carries TRBV28 and TRBJ2-7, with TRBD1 identical over 7 bases. The sample in question was peripheral blood, obtained in the second trimester of pregnancy. The CDR3 DNA reads TGTGCCAGCAGTCCTACGGGACAGATAACCTACGAGCAGTACTTC. Translation gives CASSPTGQITYEQYF.